The rows below give T cell receptor beta chains drawn from one sample of a study of blood T cells in healthy people across ages. Using its own MiXCR run on the 5' RACE reads, TCRdb lists one record per CDR3 protein. The sample contains about 670,000 distinct CDR3 sequences, 45% to 60% of which appear only once. The specimen sequenced was blood. The receptor source for this set is an elderly woman in good health. Each CDR3 is given with its conserved first and last residue. A D gene is named only where the DNA matches it firmly. Rows may omit the clone size; those that give it use once, few, many or a size class.

D	V	J	size	CDR3	DNA
TRBD1	TRBV20-1	TRBJ2-1	.	CSARQGASSYNEQFF	TGCAGTGCTAGGCAGGGGGCGAGCTCCTACAATGAGCAGTTCTTC
TRBD2	TRBV29-1	TRBJ2-7	.	CSVREGRGEQYF	TGCAGCGTGCGTGAGGGGAGGGGCGAGCAGTACTTC
.	TRBV27	TRBJ2-7	once	CASSLTPRSPYEQYF	TGTGCCAGCAGTTTAACCCCCCGGAGTCCCTACGAGCAGTACTTC
.	TRBV9	TRBJ1-5	.	CASSPSPTLGNRPQHF	TGTGCCAGCAGCCCTAGTCCCACTTTAGGCAATCGGCCCCAGCATTTT
.	TRBV27	TRBJ2-4	.	CASSATCGNYEHYF	TGTGCCAGCAGTGCGACTTGCGGTAACTACGAGCATTACTTC
.	TRBV27	TRBJ2-3	.	CATLNLDTQYF	TGTGCCACCCTAAATCTAGATACGCAGTATTTT
.	TRBV11-2	TRBJ2-5	many	CASSLLGGTGSAETQYF	TGTGCCAGCAGCTTATTAGGCGGGACGGGTTCGGCGGAGACCCAGTACTTC
TRBD1	TRBV4-1	TRBJ2-5	.	CASSHPTRQGLRETQYF	TGCGCCAGCAGCCACCCAACTCGACAGGGGTTGAGGGAGACCCAGTACTTC
TRBD1	TRBV27	TRBJ2-1	few	CASRTGLVDEQFF	TGTGCCAGCAGGACAGGGTTGGTGGATGAGCAGTTCTTC
.	TRBV14	TRBJ1-6	many	CASSPSTGKPLHF	TGTGCCAGCAGCCCCAGTACGGGAAAACCCCTCCACTTT
TRBD1	TRBV20-1	TRBJ2-5	many	CSAQQGVQETQYF	TGCAGTGCCCAGCAGGGGGTCCAAGAGACCCAGTACTTC
.	TRBV12-3/TRBV12-4	TRBJ2-1	.	CASSSPGRGHNEQFF	TGTGCCAGCAGTTCCCCCGGCAGGGGCCACAATGAGCAGTTCTTC
TRBD2	TRBV15	TRBJ2-1	many	CATRLAGWVNEQFF	TGTGCCACCAGACTAGCGGGGTGGGTGAATGAGCAGTTCTTC
TRBD1	TRBV12-3/TRBV12-4	TRBJ2-3	few	CASSYAGTGGADTQYF	TGTGCCAGCAGCTACGCAGGGACAGGGGGCGCAGATACGCAGTATTTT
.	TRBV27	TRBJ2-6	many	CASSLMGTGANVLTF	TGTGCCAGCAGTTTAATGGGTACTGGGGCCAACGTCCTGACTTTC
.	TRBV5-1	TRBJ1-2	.	CASSLTGAYNYGYTF	TGCGCCAGCAGCTTGACCGGGGCCTATAACTATGGCTACACCTTC
TRBD1	TRBV7-9	TRBJ2-1	many	CASSPRNRGANEQFF	TGTGCCAGCAGCCCCAGGAACAGGGGTGCCAATGAGCAGTTCTTC
.	TRBV20-1	TRBJ1-1	few	CSARGGTRVPEAFF	TGCAGTGCTAGAGGGGGGACGAGGGTACCTGAAGCTTTCTTT
TRBD2	TRBV20-1	TRBJ2-1	.	CSATSSGAYNEQFF	TGCAGTGCAACTTCTAGCGGGGCCTACAATGAGCAGTTCTTC
TRBD1	TRBV20-1	TRBJ1-2	.	CSAPKGQANGYTF	TGCAGTGCTCCTAAGGGACAGGCAAATGGCTACACCTTC
.	TRBV2	TRBJ2-2	.	CASRGEFTGELFF	TGTGCCAGCAGGGGGGAGTTCACCGGGGAGCTGTTTTTT
.	TRBV6-5	TRBJ1-1	once	CASSYYQENTEAFF	TGTGCCAGCAGTTATTACCAGGAGAACACTGAAGCTTTCTTT
.	TRBV4-3	TRBJ2-7	few	CASSQERGALSTYEQYF	TGCGCCAGCAGCCAAGAAAGAGGAGCCCTATCAACCTACGAGCAGTACTTC
.	TRBV29-1	TRBJ2-3	many	CSVDGPTDSSTDTQYF	TGCAGCGTCGACGGGCCGACAGACTCTAGCACAGATACGCAGTATTTT
TRBD1	TRBV7-9	TRBJ2-2	.	CASSGTAASGELFF	TGTGCCAGCAGCGGGACAGCCGCGAGTGGGGAGCTGTTTTTT
.	TRBV2	TRBJ2-1	few	CASREWAGTIKGNEQFF	TGTGCCAGCAGGGAATGGGCGGGGACAATCAAGGGCAATGAGCAGTTCTTC
.	TRBV12-3/TRBV12-4	TRBJ2-7	many	CASSWDVGYEQYF	TGTGCCAGCAGTTGGGACGTAGGCTACGAGCAGTACTTC
TRBD1	TRBV5-1	TRBJ1-2	.	CASSSGQIYGYTF	TGCGCCAGCAGCTCGGGACAGATCTATGGCTACACCTTC
TRBD2	TRBV5-1	TRBJ2-7	once	CAGSWMGLSNDEQYF	TGCGCCGGCAGCTGGATGGGACTAAGTAACGACGAGCAGTACTTC